These 9 T cell receptor beta chains came from one sample sequenced in a study of T cell responses to AZD1222 COVID-19 vaccine (dated by TCRdb to the early 2020s). The time point label for this specimen denotes: baseline before first vaccination. Libraries were built with the immunoSEQ multiplex PCR assay. TCRdb took over this immuneACCESS table, retaining in-frame rearrangements with V and J assigned. Such tables are incomplete; in checked studies, under half of the missing clones stem from an unresolved V gene, and the remainder is unexplained. This sample comprises 95,000 to 150,000 clones, approximately 85% of them detected only once. The top ten hold roughly 6.2% of the sample. The specimen comprised peripheral blood, sampled on day 0 of AZD1222 vaccination. The receptors were gathered from an adult in good health.

V gene TRBV24-1 combines with J gene TRBJ1-1, with TRBD1 as a possible D gene (6 bases). Trimming stripped 6 bases from V and 4 bases from J, with 11 bases between. There are 13 residues in the CDR3. Germline CDR1 reads KGHDR; CDR2 reads SFDVKD. CDR3 DNA sequence: TGTGCCACCAGTACCCAGGGGAGCACTGAAGCTTTCTTT. Translation: CATSTQGSTEAFF.

The chain combines TRBV24-1 with TRBJ1-5; no clear D. Per the germline V gene, CDR1 is KGHDR and CDR2 is SFDVKD. With 1 base removed from V and 3 bases from J, the gap between germline ends came to 6 bases. The CDR3 spans 14 residues. DNA of the CDR3: TGTGCCACCAGTGATTTACGGAACAATCAGCCCCAGCATTTT. It encodes CATSDLRNNQPQHF.

The chain carries TRBV19 and TRBJ1-6; maybe TRBD1 (5 bases). This CDR3 has 17 amino acids. In germline, CDR1 is LNHDA, CDR2 SQIVND (reference sequence). V shed 2 bases and J shed 5 bases, with 16 bases lying between them. The CDR3 sequence: CASSIRGGGLDNSPLHF. CDR3 sequence (DNA): TGTGCCAGTAGTATAAGGGGCGGGGGTCTCGATAATTCACCCCTCCACTTT.

The rearrangement joins TRBV9 to TRBJ1-2; D remains unclear. CDR1 and CDR2 (germline): SGDLS, YYNGEE. The CDR3 runs to 14 residues. Trimming stripped 0 bases from V and 0 bases from J, with 6 bases between. The CDR3 DNA sequence: TGTGCCAGCAGCGTAGGTACGACTAACTATGGCTACACCTTC. Amino acid sequence: CASSVGTTNYGYTF.

This clone was seen only once. V is TRBV30 and J is TRBJ1-3; D is possibly TRBD1 (5 bases). V lost 0 bases to trimming and J lost 7 bases, with 13 bases between them. Germline V gives CDR1 GTSNPN, CDR2 SVGIG (reference sequence). The CDR3 has 14 residues. In nucleotides, the CDR3 is TGTGCCTGGAGTGTATACGGGGCGGGGAACACCATATATTTT. Protein: CAWSVYGAGNTIYF.

This chain joins TRBV10-1 and TRBJ2-7; D gene ambiguous. V was clipped by 0 bases and J by 7 bases, with 7 bases between them. From germline, CDR1 is WNHNN and CDR2 SYGVQD (reference sequence). The length of the CDR3 is 12 residues. For the CDR3, the DNA is TGCGCCAGCAGTGAGTCTAGAGTGGAGCAGTACTTC. This gives the protein CASSESRVEQYF.

The rearrangement joins TRBV24-1 to TRBJ1-5; D uncertain. V lost 3 bases to trimming and J lost 1 base, with 3 bases between them. Per germline, CDR1 KGHDR and CDR2 SFDVKD. CDR3 length: 13 amino acids. CDR3 nucleotides: TGTGCCACCAGTGATAACAGCAATCAGCCCCAGCATTTT. The encoded protein is CATSDNSNQPQHF.

The J gene is TRBJ1-1, the V gene TRBV2, with D possibly TRBD1 on 5 matching bases. V was cut by 7 bases and J by 11 bases, with 26 bases left in between. There are 15 residues in the CDR3. The germline V gene encodes CDR1 SNHLY and CDR2 FYNNEI. This CDR3 reads CASTTVERGTEGAFF. CDR3 coding DNA: TGTGCCAGCACCACTGTTGAGCGGGGGACCGAGGGGGCTTTCTTT.

Regarding this clone: A junction boundary mismatches the germline segment, possibly from a read error. The V call is TRBV6-5, the J call TRBJ1-2; 7 nucleotides agree with TRBD1. CDR3 length: 14 residues. Germline assignment: CDR1 MNHEY and CDR2 SVGAGI. CDR3 protein: CASSLLGQLGPLHF. The CDR3 DNA is TGTGCCAGCAGTCTTCTGGGACAGCTAGGTCCCTTACACTTC.